The TCR beta chain described here comes from a study of B cell selection in AIRE deficiency. The study's findings and limits: CDR3s were shorter in shared Treg sequences, reflecting few non-templated nucleotide insertions. Roughly 29% of healthy-donor shared Treg TCRbeta sequences appeared in patient Tconv cells. In TCRBV usage, CDR3 length and diversity, patient Tconv and Treg cells matched healthy donors.

CD4+CD127+ cells were sorted as the conventional CD4 T cells. With regard to this clone: What it binds is not known.

The CDR3 is 16 amino acids. Trimming shortened V by 2 bases and J by 6 bases, and 20 bases separated the two germline ends. CDR1 and CDR2 from the germline V gene are SGHTA and FQGNSA. The assay was immunoSEQ multiplex PCR, and TCRdb's table has in-frame clones only and misses some. The table includes under 25,000 clones, approximately 97% detected once. The source is a human donor with AIRE deficiency. The chain employs TRBV7-2 and TRBJ2-7; no firm D call. The sample taken for sequencing was conventional CD4+ T cells sorted from PBMCs. Here the CDR3 reads CASSLTGLDNLPEQYF. In DNA, the CDR3 is TGTGCCAGCAGCTTAACGGGCTTAGACAATCTACCCGAGCAGTACTTC.